This T cell receptor beta chain was captured in a study of blood T cell repertoires in COVID-19. Whole-study context: PBMCs, B-cell-depleted T cells, or T cells were the source of the cDNA or gDNA that made up the material.

TCRdb's table, derived via immunoSEQ multiplex PCR, lists solely in-frame clones and lacks some. The data show over 150,000 clones, around 82% seen once. This clone was seen once. CDR1 is SGHTA and CDR2 is FQGNSA in the germline V gene. Trimming at V came to 1 base and at J to 4 bases, leaving 8 bases not matched to a gene. This CDR3 has 17 amino acids. In Seattle, patients joined the study during active infection and were tracked longitudinally. The sequencing sample was made of peripheral blood. The sequence was collected from a man aged 55 to 70 with COVID-19, enrolled during active disease. This chain links TRBV7-2 with TRBJ2-1; TRBD2 aligns across 9 bases. CDR3 residues: CASSLGGGAGTYNEQFF. The DNA of the CDR3 is TGTGCCAGCAGCTTAGGCGGGGGGGCCGGGACTTACAATGAGCAGTTCTTC.